Listed below are T cell receptor beta chains from one sample, sequenced in a study of cytomegalovirus exposure and HLA in healthy donors. Libraries were prepared by immunoSEQ multiplex PCR; TCRdb keeps only in-frame clonotypes and omits some of them. In the table there are under 110,000 clones, 75% of which are singletons. The sample consisted of PBMCs. These receptor sequences come from a man aged 35 to 55 in good health and CMV-seronegative. Each CDR3 is given with its conserved first and last residue. The D gene is left open where the match is weak. Size is stated for part of the rows, as once, few or many counts, or as a class when the clone is expanded.

>-|TRBJ2-5|13|TRBV29-1|TRBD1
CSTQTGGRETQYF
TGCAGCACCCAGACAGGGGGAAGAGAGACCCAGTACTTC
>-|TRBJ2-7|15|TRBV4-1|-
CASSQDRAGAYEQYF
TGCGCCAGCAGCCAAGATCGGGCAGGGGCCTACGAGCAGTACTTC
>-|TRBJ2-2|14|TRBV12-5|-
CASRQGKSTGELFF
TGTGCTAGCAGGCAGGGAAAGAGCACCGGGGAGCTGTTTTTT
>-|TRBJ2-2|15|TRBV19|-
CASSIYGGNTGELFF
TGTGCCAGTAGTATCTACGGGGGGAACACCGGGGAGCTGTTTTTT
>-|TRBJ1-2|14|TRBV5-1|-
CASSSDRFSYGYTF
TGCGCCAGCAGCTCCGACAGATTCTCCTATGGCTACACCTTC
>once|TRBJ2-3|14|TRBV9|TRBD2
CASSPRSGEDTQYF
TGTGCCAGCAGCCCCCGAAGCGGGGAAGATACGCAGTATTTT
>few|TRBJ2-7|15|TRBV6-1|TRBD1
CASSEEGTGNYEQYF
TGTGCCAGCAGTGAAGAGGGGACAGGGAACTACGAGCAGTACTTC
>few|TRBJ2-7|11|TRBV2|-
CASRQSYEQYF
TGTGCCAGCAGACAGTCCTACGAGCAGTACTTC
>few|TRBJ1-1|13|TRBV11-2|-
CASSLVRVSEAFF
TGTGCCAGCAGCTTAGTTCGAGTTAGTGAAGCTTTCTTT
>few|TRBJ1-3|15|TRBV11-2|-
CASSLNRVERNTIYF
TGTGCCAGCAGCTTGAACAGGGTGGAAAGAAACACCATATATTTT
>-|TRBJ2-1|14|TRBV10-1|-
CASSESGRINEQFF
TGCGCCAGCAGTGAGTCGGGCAGGATAAATGAGCAGTTCTTC
>once|TRBJ2-1|13|TRBV19|TRBD2
CASRGTRHNEQFF
TGTGCCAGTAGGGGGACTAGACACAATGAGCAGTTCTTC
>few|TRBJ2-2|14|TRBV5-1|-
CASSLGPGTGELFF
TGCGCCAGCAGCTTGGGCCCAGGAACCGGGGAGCTGTTTTTT
>-|TRBJ1-6|15|TRBV19|-
CASTIGRDYNSPLHF
TGTGCCAGTACAATTGGCAGGGACTATAATTCACCCCTCCACTTT
>once|TRBJ1-2|14|TRBV10-2|-
CASSEGVYNYGYTF
TGCGCCAGCAGTGAAGGGGTTTATAACTATGGCTACACCTTC
>once|TRBJ1-3|14|TRBV5-1|-
CAGSLEVEGNTIYF
TGCGCCGGCAGCTTGGAGGTGGAGGGAAACACCATATATTTT
>-|TRBJ2-1|17|TRBV5-1|TRBD2
CASSWGPLAGGLNEQFF
TGCGCCAGCAGCTGGGGGCCCCTAGCGGGGGGGCTCAATGAGCAGTTCTTC
>-|TRBJ2-1|15|TRBV9|-
CASSGRLEGNNEQFF
TGTGCCAGCAGCGGCAGACTAGAGGGGAACAATGAGCAGTTCTTC
>-|TRBJ1-2|15|TRBV7-6|TRBD1
CASSSRQGALTGYTF
TGTGCCAGCAGCTCGAGACAGGGGGCTCTTACGGGCTACACCTTC
>-|TRBJ2-3|14|TRBV28|-
CASRKNRGTDTQYF
TGTGCCAGCAGAAAAAACAGGGGCACAGATACGCAGTATTTT
>once|TRBJ2-3|16|TRBV18|TRBD2
CASSPLSGGGTDTQYF
TGTGCCAGCTCACCACTTTCGGGGGGAGGCACAGATACGCAGTATTTT
>-|TRBJ1-5|13|TRBV7-9|TRBD1
CASSGQGDQPQHF
TGTGCCAGCTCAGGACAGGGGGATCAGCCCCAGCATTTT
>-|TRBJ1-1|13|TRBV5-1|-
CASSSSQNTEAFF
TGCGCCAGCAGCTCTAGTCAAAACACTGAAGCTTTCTTT
>-|TRBJ1-1|12|TRBV7-9|TRBD1
CSSSQGGGEAFF
TGTTCCAGCAGCCAAGGAGGGGGCGAAGCTTTCTTT
>-|TRBJ1-1|16|TRBV11-2|TRBD1
CASSFRTGGALTEAFF
TGTGCCAGCAGCTTCAGGACAGGGGGCGCTCTCACTGAAGCTTTCTTT
>-|TRBJ2-1|15|TRBV18|TRBD1
CASSPRDRGYNEQFF
TGTGCCAGCTCACCCCGGGACAGGGGTTACAATGAGCAGTTCTTC
>once|TRBJ1-1|14|TRBV19|TRBD1
CASSEDRGNTEAFF
TGTGCCAGTAGTGAGGACAGGGGGAACACTGAAGCTTTCTTT
>-|TRBJ1-2|14|TRBV11-2|TRBD1
CASSSTGGSWGYTF
TGTGCCAGCAGCTCGACAGGGGGCTCCTGGGGCTACACCTTC
>once|TRBJ1-2|13|TRBV18|-
CASSSDSNYGYTF
TGTGCCAGCTCATCGGACAGTAACTATGGCTACACCTTC
>-|TRBJ2-1|14|TRBV29-1|-
CSVEARQTYNEQFF
TGCAGCGTTGAAGCCAGACAGACCTACAATGAGCAGTTCTTC
>-|TRBJ2-3|15|TRBV4-2|-
CASSQNRGGVDTQYF
TGTGCCAGCAGCCAAAATAGGGGGGGCGTAGATACGCAGTATTTT
>-|TRBJ2-3|15|TRBV19|TRBD2
CASSGTSGGTDTQYF
TGTGCCAGTAGCGGGACTAGCGGGGGCACAGATACGCAGTATTTT
>-|TRBJ2-3|15|TRBV15|TRBD1
CATSMRQGAVDTQYF
TGTGCCACCAGCATGAGACAGGGGGCTGTAGATACGCAGTATTTT
>once|TRBJ2-7|14|TRBV5-1|-
CASSLEARGTEQYF
TGCGCCAGCAGCTTGGAGGCCAGGGGAACCGAGCAGTACTTC
>-|TRBJ2-2|19|TRBV12-5|-
CASGLATGGSKPNTGELFF
TGTGCTAGTGGTTTGGCTACCGGGGGATCTAAACCGAACACCGGGGAGCTGTTTTTT
>-|TRBJ1-6|17|TRBV5-1|TRBD1
CASSLVDRGSYNSPLHF
TGCGCCAGCAGCTTGGTGGACAGGGGGTCCTATAATTCACCCCTCCACTTT
>-|TRBJ2-5|15|TRBV9|-
CASSVDGVQGETQYF
TGTGCCAGCAGCGTAGATGGGGTTCAGGGAGAGACCCAGTACTTC
>few|TRBJ1-2|13|TRBV6-5|-
CASSYGANYGYTF
TGTGCCAGCAGTTATGGAGCTAACTATGGCTACACCTTC
>-|TRBJ2-2|15|TRBV5-1|TRBD1
CASSSTGANTGELFF
TGCGCCAGCAGCTCTACAGGGGCGAACACCGGAGAGCTGTTTTTT
>-|TRBJ1-3|16|TRBV4-1|-
CASSAGVGASGNTIYF
TGCGCCAGCAGCGCGGGGGTTGGGGCCTCTGGAAACACCATATATTTT
>-|TRBJ1-2|14|TRBV4-1|-
CASSQERGTYGYTF
TGCGCCAGCAGCCAAGAGAGGGGGACCTATGGCTACACCTTC
>-|TRBJ2-1|15|TRBV5-1|TRBD1
CASSLGTGEYNEQFF
TGCGCCAGCAGCTTGGGGACAGGGGAATACAATGAGCAGTTCTTC
>-|TRBJ1-2|14|TRBV19|TRBD1
CASNPRDRGYGYTF
TGTGCCAGTAACCCAAGGGACAGGGGATATGGCTACACCTTC
>-|TRBJ2-3|16|TRBV18|-
CASSNGWTPRTDTQYF
TGTGCCAGCTCGAACGGATGGACTCCGCGCACAGATACGCAGTATTTT
>-|TRBJ2-5|16|TRBV7-9|TRBD2
CASSFGLAAIQETQYF
TGTGCCAGCAGCTTCGGACTAGCGGCTATCCAAGAGACCCAGTACTTC
>-|TRBJ2-3|16|TRBV5-1|TRBD2
CASSLSGITSTDTQYF
TGCGCCAGCAGCCTTAGCGGGATTACTAGCACAGATACGCAGTATTTT
>-|TRBJ1-2|13|TRBV9|-
CASSPRGGSGYTF
TGTGCCAGCAGCCCCCGAGGAGGGAGCGGCTACACCTTC
>once|TRBJ2-1|16|TRBV9|TRBD2
CASSGGAGGPLDEQFF
TGTGCCAGCAGCGGAGGAGCGGGGGGGCCTCTCGATGAGCAGTTCTTC
>-|TRBJ2-1|13|TRBV6-5|TRBD1
CASTQGVHNEQFF
TGTGCCAGCACACAGGGGGTTCACAATGAGCAGTTCTTC
>-|TRBJ1-3|16|TRBV5-6|-
CASSLRGASSGNTIYF
TGTGCCAGCAGCTTGCGGGGGGCCTCCTCTGGAAACACCATATATTTT
>-|TRBJ1-3|15|TRBV2|-
CASSVSVSSGNTIYF
TGTGCCAGCAGTGTGTCGGTGAGCTCTGGAAACACCATATATTTT